Sequencing of this TCR beta chain was carried out in a study of response to subunit inactivated influenza vaccine. Germline V gene sequence: CDR1 SGHVS, CDR2 FNYEAQ. This CDR3 region has 15 residues. Trimming removed 3 bases from V and 5 bases from J; junction bases left unmatched: 8. Note on this clonotype: The antigen remains unidentified.

One entry per CDR3 protein results from TCRdb running MiXCR on the RT-PCR reads. Here the sample spans over 450,000 distinct CDR3 sequences, about an eighth being singletons. Study-wide results and caveats: Each seasonal influenza vaccination recruits few new T cells, the authors suggested.

The sample was PBMCs from blood, taken 45 days after vaccination. The receptor's source is a man aged 45-65 years who received an inactivated influenza vaccine. V usage is TRBV7-6 and J usage is TRBJ1-1; 8 bases match TRBD1. The CDR3 sequence is CASSLTQGARTEAFF. The CDR3 nucleotides are TGTGCCAGCAGCTTGACCCAGGGGGCGCGGACTGAAGCTTTCTTT.